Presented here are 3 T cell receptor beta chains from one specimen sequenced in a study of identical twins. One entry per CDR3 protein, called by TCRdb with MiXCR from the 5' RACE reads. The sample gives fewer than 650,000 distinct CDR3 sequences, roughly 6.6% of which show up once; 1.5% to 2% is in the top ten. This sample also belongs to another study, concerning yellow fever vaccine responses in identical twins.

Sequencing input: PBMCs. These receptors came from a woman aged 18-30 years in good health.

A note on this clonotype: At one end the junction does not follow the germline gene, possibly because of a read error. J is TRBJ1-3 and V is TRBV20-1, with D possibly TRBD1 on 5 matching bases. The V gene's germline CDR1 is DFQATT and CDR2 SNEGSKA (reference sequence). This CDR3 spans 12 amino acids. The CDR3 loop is CSASPRVNAIYF. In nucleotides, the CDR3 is TGCAGTGCTAGTCCCAGGGTAAACGCCATATATTTT.

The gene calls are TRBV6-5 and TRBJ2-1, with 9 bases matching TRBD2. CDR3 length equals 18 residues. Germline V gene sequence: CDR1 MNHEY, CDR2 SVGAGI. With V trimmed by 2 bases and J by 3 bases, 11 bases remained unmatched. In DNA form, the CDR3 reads TGTGCCAGCAGTTACCGGGCTAGCGGGGCCCAAATCTACAATGAGCAGTTCTTC. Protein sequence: CASSYRASGAQIYNEQFF.

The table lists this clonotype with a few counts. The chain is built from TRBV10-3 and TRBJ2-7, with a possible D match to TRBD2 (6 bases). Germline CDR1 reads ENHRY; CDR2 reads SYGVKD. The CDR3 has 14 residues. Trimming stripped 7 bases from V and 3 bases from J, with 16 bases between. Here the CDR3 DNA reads TGTGCCATCACCACGGGAGTCCCCGACTACGAGCAGTACTTC. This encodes CAITTGVPDYEQYF.